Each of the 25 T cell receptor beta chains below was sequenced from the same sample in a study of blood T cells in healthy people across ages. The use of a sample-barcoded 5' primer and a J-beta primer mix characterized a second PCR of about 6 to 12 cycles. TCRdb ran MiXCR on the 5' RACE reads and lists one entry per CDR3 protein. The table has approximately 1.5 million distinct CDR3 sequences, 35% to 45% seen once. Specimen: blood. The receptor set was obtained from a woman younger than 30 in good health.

CDR3 sequence reads: CASSSLIGGSSYEQYF. As DNA, the CDR3 is TGTGCCAGCAGTTCCTTAATAGGGGGTAGCTCCTACGAGCAGTACTTC. The V call is TRBV6-5, the J call TRBJ2-7, with D possibly being TRBD1 (6 bases). Germline V gives CDR1 MNHEY, CDR2 SVGAGI. V was pared by 4 bases and J by 0 bases, with 16 bases between. This CDR3 is 16 amino acids long.

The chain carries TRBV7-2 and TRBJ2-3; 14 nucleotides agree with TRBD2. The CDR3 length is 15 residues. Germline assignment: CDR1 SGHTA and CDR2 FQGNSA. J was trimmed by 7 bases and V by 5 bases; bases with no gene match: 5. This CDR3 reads CASSLGLAGGNTQYF. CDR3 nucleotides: TGTGCCAGCAGCCTAGGACTAGCGGGAGGAAATACGCAGTATTTT.

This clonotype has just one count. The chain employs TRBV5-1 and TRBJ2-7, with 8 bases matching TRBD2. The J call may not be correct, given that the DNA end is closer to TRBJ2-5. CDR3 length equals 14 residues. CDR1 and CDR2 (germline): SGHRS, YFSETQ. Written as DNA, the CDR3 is TGCGCCAGCAGCTTGATGACTAGCGAGGTGACCCAGTACTTC. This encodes CASSLMTSEVTQYF.

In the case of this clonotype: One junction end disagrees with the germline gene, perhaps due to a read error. CDR3 DNA: TGCAGTGCTAGGGGTGTCAGAGAAATGTCCTACAAGGAGCAGTTCTTC. Residues: CSARGVREMSYKEQFF. The gene calls are TRBV20-1 and TRBJ2-1; D ambiguous. This CDR3 comprises 16 residues. The germline V gene has CDR1 DFQATT and CDR2 SNEGSKA (reference sequence).

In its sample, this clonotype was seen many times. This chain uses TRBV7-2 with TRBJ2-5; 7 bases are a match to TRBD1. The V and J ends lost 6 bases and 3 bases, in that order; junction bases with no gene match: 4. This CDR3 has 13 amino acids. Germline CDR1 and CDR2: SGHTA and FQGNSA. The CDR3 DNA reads TGTGCCAGCAGGCCAACAGGGGAAGAGACCCAGTACTTC. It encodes CASRPTGEETQYF.

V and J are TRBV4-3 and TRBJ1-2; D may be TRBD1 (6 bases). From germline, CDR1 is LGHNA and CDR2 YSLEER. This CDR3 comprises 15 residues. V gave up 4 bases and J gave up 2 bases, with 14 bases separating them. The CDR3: CASSPAGHSNYGYTF. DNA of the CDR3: TGCGCCAGCAGCCCCGCGGGACATTCGAACTATGGCTACACCTTC.

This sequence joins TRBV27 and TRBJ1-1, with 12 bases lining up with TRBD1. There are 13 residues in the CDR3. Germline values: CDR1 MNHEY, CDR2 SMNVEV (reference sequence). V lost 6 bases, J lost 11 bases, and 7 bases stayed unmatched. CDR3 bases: TGTGCCAGCAGCCGGGACAGGGGGCGTGTGGCTTTCTTT. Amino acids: CASSRDRGRVAFF.

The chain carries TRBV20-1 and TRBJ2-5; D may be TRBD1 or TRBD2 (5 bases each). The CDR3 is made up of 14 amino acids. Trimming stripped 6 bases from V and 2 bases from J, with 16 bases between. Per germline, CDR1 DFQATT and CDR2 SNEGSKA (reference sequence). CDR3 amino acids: CSAKPGPPQETQYF. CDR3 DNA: TGCAGTGCAAAACCGGGACCGCCACAAGAGACCCAGTACTTC.

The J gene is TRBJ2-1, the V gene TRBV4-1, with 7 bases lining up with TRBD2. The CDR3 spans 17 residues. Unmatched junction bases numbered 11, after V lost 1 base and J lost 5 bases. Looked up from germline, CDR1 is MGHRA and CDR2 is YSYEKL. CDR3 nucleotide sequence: TGCGCCAGCAGCCAAGTCGAGCGGGGAGGTCGGGACAATGAGCAGTTCTTC. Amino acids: CASSQVERGGRDNEQFF.

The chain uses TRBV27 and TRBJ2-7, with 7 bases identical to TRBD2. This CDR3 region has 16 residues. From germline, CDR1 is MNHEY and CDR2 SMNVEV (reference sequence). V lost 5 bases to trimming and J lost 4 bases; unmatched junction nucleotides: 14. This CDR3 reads CASSPLMGGTLYEQYF. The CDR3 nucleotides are TGTGCCAGCAGTCCCCTAATGGGGGGGACCCTTTACGAGCAGTACTTC.

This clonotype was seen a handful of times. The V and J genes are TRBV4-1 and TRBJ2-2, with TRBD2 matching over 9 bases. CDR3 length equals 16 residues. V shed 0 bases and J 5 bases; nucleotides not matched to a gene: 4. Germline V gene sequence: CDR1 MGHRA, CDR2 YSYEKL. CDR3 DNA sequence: TGCGCCAGCAGCCAAGATATTAGCGGGGGTACCGGGGAGCTGTTTTTT. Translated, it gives CASSQDISGGTGELFF.

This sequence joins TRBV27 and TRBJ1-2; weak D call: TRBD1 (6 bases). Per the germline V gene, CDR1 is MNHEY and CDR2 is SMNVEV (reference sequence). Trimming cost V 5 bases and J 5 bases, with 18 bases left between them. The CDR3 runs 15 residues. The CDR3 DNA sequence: TGTGCCAGCAGTCCTATTCTCACAGGGTGGTATGGCTACACCTTC. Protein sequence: CASSPILTGWYGYTF.

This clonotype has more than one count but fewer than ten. The CDR3 region is CASSQDLSLLGGETQYF. The CDR3 bases are TGTGCCAGCAGCCAAGATTTATCCCTCTTGGGGGGAGAGACCCAGTACTTC. The chain recombines TRBV4-2 with TRBJ2-5, with D perhaps TRBD2 (6 bases). V was pared by 0 bases and J by 4 bases, with 18 bases between. The CDR3 spans 17 residues. Germline V gene lookup returns CDR1 LGHNA and CDR2 YNFKEQ.

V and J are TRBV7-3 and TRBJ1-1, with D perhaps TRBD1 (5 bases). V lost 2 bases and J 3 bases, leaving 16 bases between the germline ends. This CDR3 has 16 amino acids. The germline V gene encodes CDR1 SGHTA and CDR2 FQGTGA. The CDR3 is CASSLYGPGGDTEAFF. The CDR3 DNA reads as TGTGCCAGCAGCTTATATGGTCCGGGAGGGGACACTGAAGCTTTCTTT.

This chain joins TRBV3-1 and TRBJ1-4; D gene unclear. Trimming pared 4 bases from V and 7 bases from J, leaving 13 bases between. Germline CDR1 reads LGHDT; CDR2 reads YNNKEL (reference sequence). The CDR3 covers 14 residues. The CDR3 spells CASSPTNSAEKLFF. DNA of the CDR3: TGTGCCAGCAGCCCCACAAACAGTGCTGAAAAACTGTTTTTT.

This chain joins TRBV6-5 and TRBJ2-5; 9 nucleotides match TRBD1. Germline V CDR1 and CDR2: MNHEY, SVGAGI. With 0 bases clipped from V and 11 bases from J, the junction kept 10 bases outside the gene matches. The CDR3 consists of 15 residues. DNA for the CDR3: TGTGCCAGCAGTTACTCGGGGACAGGGCGCAATGAGCAGTACTTC. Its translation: CASSYSGTGRNEQYF.

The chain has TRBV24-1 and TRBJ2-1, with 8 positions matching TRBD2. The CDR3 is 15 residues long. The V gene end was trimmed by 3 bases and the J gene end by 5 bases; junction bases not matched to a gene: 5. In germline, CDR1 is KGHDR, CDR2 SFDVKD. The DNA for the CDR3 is TGTGCCACCAGTGATCATAGACTAGCGAACAATGAGCAGTTCTTC. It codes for CATSDHRLANNEQFF.

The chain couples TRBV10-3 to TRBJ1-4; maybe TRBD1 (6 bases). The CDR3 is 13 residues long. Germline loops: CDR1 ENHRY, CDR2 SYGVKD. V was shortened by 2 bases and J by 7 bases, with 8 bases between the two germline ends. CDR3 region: CAISEGTPEKLFF. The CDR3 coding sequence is TGTGCCATCAGTGAGGGGACACCTGAAAAACTGTTTTTT.

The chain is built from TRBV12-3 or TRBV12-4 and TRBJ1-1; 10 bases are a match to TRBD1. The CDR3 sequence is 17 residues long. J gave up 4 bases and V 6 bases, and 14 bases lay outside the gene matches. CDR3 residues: CASSTTGGANGVTEAFF. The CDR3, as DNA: TGTGCCAGCAGCACGACAGGGGGCGCGAATGGGGTCACTGAAGCTTTCTTT.

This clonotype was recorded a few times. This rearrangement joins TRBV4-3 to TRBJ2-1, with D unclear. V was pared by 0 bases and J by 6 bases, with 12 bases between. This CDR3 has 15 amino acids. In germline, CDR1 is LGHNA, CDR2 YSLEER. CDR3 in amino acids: CASSQETILPNEQFF. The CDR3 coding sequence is TGCGCCAGCAGCCAAGAAACTATCCTCCCCAATGAGCAGTTCTTC.

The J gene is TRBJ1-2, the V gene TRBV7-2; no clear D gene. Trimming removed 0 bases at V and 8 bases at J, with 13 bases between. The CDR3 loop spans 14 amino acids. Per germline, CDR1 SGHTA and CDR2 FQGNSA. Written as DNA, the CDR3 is TGTGCCAGCAGCTTAGCGACGGCAGGCCGGGGCTACACCTTC. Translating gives CASSLATAGRGYTF. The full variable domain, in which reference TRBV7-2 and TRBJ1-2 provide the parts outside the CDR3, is GAGVSQSPSNKVTEKGKDVELRCDPISGHTALYWYRQSLGQGLEFLIYFQGNSAPDKSGLPSDRFSAERTGGSVSTLTIQRTQQEDSAVYLCASSLATAGRGYTFGSGTRLTVV.

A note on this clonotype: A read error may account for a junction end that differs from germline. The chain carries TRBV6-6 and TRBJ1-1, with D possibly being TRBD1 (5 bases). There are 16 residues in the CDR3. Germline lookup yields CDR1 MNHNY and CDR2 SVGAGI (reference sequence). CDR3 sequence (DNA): TGTGCTAGCAGTTACTCGAACGTCAGGGTCGACACTGAAGCTTTCTTT. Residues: CASSYSNVRVDTEAFF.

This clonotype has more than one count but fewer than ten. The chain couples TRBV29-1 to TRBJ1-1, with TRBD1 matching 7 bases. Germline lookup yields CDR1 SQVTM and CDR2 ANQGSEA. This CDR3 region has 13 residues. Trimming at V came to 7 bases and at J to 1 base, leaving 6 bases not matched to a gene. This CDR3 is CSGNRGANTEAFF. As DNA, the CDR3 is TGCAGCGGTAACAGGGGCGCGAACACTGAAGCTTTCTTT.

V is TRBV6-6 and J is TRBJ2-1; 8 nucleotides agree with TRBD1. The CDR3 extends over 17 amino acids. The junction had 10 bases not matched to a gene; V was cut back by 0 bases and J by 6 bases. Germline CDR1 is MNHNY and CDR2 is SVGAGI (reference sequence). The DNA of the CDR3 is TGTGCCAGCAGTTACTCTTTGGGCAGGGGGCCATCCAATGAGCAGTTCTTC. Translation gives CASSYSLGRGPSNEQFF.

The CDR3 DNA reads TGCGCCAGCAGCCCCTCGGAGGGGCCCTACGAGCAGTACTTC. It translates to CASSPSEGPYEQYF. V gene TRBV4-1 combines with J gene TRBJ2-7; D perhaps matches TRBD2 (6 bases). V gave up 4 bases and J gave up 2 bases, with 12 bases separating them. This CDR3 has 14 amino acids. CDR1 and CDR2 (germline): MGHRA, YSYEKL.